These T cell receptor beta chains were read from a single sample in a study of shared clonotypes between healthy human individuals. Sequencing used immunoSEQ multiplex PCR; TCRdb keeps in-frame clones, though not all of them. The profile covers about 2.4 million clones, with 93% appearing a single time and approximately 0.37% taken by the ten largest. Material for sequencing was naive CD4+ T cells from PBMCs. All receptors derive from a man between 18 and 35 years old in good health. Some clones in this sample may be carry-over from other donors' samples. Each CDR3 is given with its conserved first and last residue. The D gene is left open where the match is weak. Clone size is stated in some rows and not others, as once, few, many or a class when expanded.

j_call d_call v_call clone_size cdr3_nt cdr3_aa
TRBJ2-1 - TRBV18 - TGTGCCAGCTCACCCCTATCGCCACCAACCTACAATGAGCAGTTCTTC CASSPLSPPTYNEQFF
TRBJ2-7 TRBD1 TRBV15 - TGTGCCACCAGCAGAACAGGTGGGACAGGGACCCACGAGCAGTACTTC CATSRTGGTGTHEQYF
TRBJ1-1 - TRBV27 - TGTGCCAGCAGTTTATCCCAAATTACAGTAAACACTGAAGCTTTCTTT CASSLSQITVNTEAFF
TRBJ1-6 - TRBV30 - TGTGCCTGGAGTGAGGGATTTGGTTCACCCCTCCACTTT CAWSEGFGSPLHF
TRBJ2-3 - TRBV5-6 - TGTGCCAGCAGCAAACGGACGGCGGTGCTGTATTTT CASSKRTAVLYF
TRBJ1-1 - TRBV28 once TGTGCCAGCAGTTTACGGAGGGGCGGGACTGAAGCTTTCTTT CASSLRRGGTEAFF
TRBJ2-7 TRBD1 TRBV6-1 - TGTGCCAGCAGTACGGGACAGATCAACGAGCAGTACTTC CASSTGQINEQYF
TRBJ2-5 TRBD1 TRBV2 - TGTGCCAGCAGGTTGGACAGGGCTTACCAAGAGACCCAGTACTTC CASRLDRAYQETQYF
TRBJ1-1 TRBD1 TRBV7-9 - TGTGCCAGCAGGGATGACAGGGGCCGGAACACTGAAGCTTTCTTT CASRDDRGRNTEAFF
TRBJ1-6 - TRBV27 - TGTGCCAGCACCACGCGACGTGCAGGGACCCATAATTCACCCCTCCACTTT CASTTRRAGTHNSPLHF
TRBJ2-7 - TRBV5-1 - TGCGCCAGCAGCTTGAGGCGGGAAACCCACGAGCAGTACTTC CASSLRRETHEQYF
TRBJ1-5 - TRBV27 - TGTGCCAGCAGTCCAAAAGATGCGTGGGGGGGTAATCAGCCCCAGCATTTT CASSPKDAWGGNQPQHF
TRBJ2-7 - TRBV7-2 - TGTGCCAGCAGCCAGACCGGGACCGCCGCCTACGAGCAGTACTTC CASSQTGTAAYEQYF
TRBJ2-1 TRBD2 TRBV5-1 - TGCGCCAGCAGCGGTACTAGCGGGCTAAACAATGAGCAGTTCTTC CASSGTSGLNNEQFF
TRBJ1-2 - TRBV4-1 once TGCGCCAGCAGCCAAGACGCAGGGGCCTATGGCTACACCTTC CASSQDAGAYGYTF
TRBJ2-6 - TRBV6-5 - TGTGCCAGCAGCCGGGCCGCTGGGGCCAACGTCCTGACTTTC CASSRAAGANVLTF
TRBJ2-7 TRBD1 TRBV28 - TGTGCCAGCATCGCAACAGGGGCTCGATCCTACGAGCAGTACTTC CASIATGARSYEQYF
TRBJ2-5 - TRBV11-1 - TGTGCCAGCAGCTTAGTTGGACAGCCTCCAGAGACCCAGTACTTC CASSLVGQPPETQYF
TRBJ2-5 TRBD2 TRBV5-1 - TGCGCCAGCAGCCAAGCTAGCGGCCCGCAAGAGACCCAGTACTTC CASSQASGPQETQYF
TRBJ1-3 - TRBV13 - TGTGCCAGCAGCTTAGGGGAGGCTGGAAACACCATATATTTT CASSLGEAGNTIYF
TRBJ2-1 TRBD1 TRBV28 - TGTGCCAGCAGTCTGGACGGGAGACAGGGGCCCTACAATGAGCAGTTCTTC CASSLDGRQGPYNEQFF
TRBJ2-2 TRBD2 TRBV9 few TGTGCCAGCAGGGCTAGCGGGAGCACCGGGGAGCTGTTTTTT CASRASGSTGELFF
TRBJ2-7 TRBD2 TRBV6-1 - TGTGCCAGCAGTGTGCAAATCACTAGCGGCTCCTACGAGCAGTACTTC CASSVQITSGSYEQYF
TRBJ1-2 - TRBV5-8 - TGTGCCAGCAGAAGGGCCGCCTCAGCCTATGGCTACACCTTC CASRRAASAYGYTF
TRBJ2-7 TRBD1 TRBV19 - TGTGCCAGTAGTATAGACCGGACAGGATACGAGCAGTACTTC CASSIDRTGYEQYF
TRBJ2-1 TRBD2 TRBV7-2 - TGTGCCAGCAGCAAAACTAGCGGGAGGGCCATCTACAATGAGCAGTTCTTC CASSKTSGRAIYNEQFF
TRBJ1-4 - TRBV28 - TGTGCCAGCAGTTTTCTGGGCCGAAGTGAAAAACTGTTTTTT CASSFLGRSEKLFF
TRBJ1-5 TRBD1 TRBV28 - TGTGCCAGCAGACCAGGGGGTTTCGGCAATCAGCCCCAGCATTTT CASRPGGFGNQPQHF
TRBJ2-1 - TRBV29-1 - TGCAGCGTTGAAGGCGGGATTGGAACCTACAATGAGCAGTTCTTC CSVEGGIGTYNEQFF
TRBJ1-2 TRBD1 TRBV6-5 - TGTGCCAGCAGTTACGGGGGGACAGCCAACTATGGCTACACCTTC CASSYGGTANYGYTF
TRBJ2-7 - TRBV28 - TGTGCCAGCAGCCTCCGGGGGGCTCGGGAGCAGTACTTC CASSLRGAREQYF
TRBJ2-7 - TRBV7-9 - TGTGCCAGCAGCTTAACGGACTCCTACGAGCAGTACTTC CASSLTDSYEQYF
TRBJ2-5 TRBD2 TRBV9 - TGTGCCAGCAGTTCCGCAGCGGGAGGGGGCTCGGGAGAGACCCAGTACTTC CASSSAAGGGSGETQYF
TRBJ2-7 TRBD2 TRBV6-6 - TGTGCCAGCAGTTACGGGGCTAGCGGACTCTACGAGCAGTACTTC CASSYGASGLYEQYF
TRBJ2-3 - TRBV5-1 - TGCGCCAGCAGCTTGGGACTAGTGGATACGCAGTATTTT CASSLGLVDTQYF
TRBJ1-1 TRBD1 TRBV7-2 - TGTGCCAGCAGCCCAGGGACAGCGAACACTGAAGCTTTCTTT CASSPGTANTEAFF
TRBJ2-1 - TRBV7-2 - TGTGCCAGCAGCTTGGCGGGTACAGGGTCCTACAATGAGCAGTTCTTC CASSLAGTGSYNEQFF
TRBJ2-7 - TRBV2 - TGTGCCAGCAGCCCTGCCTACGAGCAGTACTTC CASSPAYEQYF
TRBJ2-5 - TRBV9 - TGTGCCAGCAGCGCACACCTCCAAGAGACCCAGTACTTC CASSAHLQETQYF
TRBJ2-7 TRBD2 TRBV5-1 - TGCGCCAGCAGCCAAAGCGGGAGGGCCTACGAGCAGTACTTC CASSQSGRAYEQYF
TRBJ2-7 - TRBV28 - TGTGCCAGCCGAATGAGGGGGACCTCGGCCCCCGAGCAGTACTTC CASRMRGTSAPEQYF
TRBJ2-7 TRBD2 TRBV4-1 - TGCGCCAGCAGCCGCCTCACTAGCGGGACCCCCTACGAGCAGTACTTC CASSRLTSGTPYEQYF
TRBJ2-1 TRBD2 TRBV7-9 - TGTGCCAGCAGCCCCGAAGTAGGAAGGCTAGCGGGAGCCTACAATGAGCAGTTCTTC CASSPEVGRLAGAYNEQFF
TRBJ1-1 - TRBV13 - TGTGCCAGCAGCTTAGGGGGGTATGGCACTGAAGCTTTCTTT CASSLGGYGTEAFF
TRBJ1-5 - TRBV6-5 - TGTGCCAGCAGTTACCCCCCGGGCAGGGGTGGACAGCCCCAGCATTTT CASSYPPGRGGQPQHF
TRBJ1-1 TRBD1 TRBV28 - TGTGCCAGCAGGCCCCCGTGGACAGGGGAGCGTGAAGCTTTCTTT CASRPPWTGEREAFF